These 19 T cell receptor beta chains were all obtained from the same sample, sequenced in a study of T cells in Graves' hyperthyroidism and ophthalmopathy (dated by TCRdb to between 2017 and 2020). Receptors were amplified or captured by multiplex PCR. Sequencing was performed on an Illumina HiSeq 2000. TCR beta CDR3 regions were amplified from RNA transcripts. The TCR CDR3 was subjected to a first round of RT-PCR using the HTBI primer set and the Qiagen OneStep RT-PCR kit. Through fastp at Q25 and MiXCR, TCRdb rebuilt clones from the public reads, retaining in-frame beta chains. Entries that share a CDR3 protein sequence are merged under the most common genes and DNA. The sample contains 350,000 or so distinct CDR3 sequences, roughly 18% of them found a single time. Roughly 15% of the sample lies in the top ten. The sequenced sample was blood. These receptor sequences come from a woman in her forties with Graves' ophthalmopathy.

At least ten counts were recorded for this clonotype. The chain recombines TRBV27 with TRBJ2-7; TRBD1 might be the D (6 bases). V was clipped by 6 bases and J by 7 bases, with 16 bases between them. The CDR3 contains 13 residues. Germline V lookup: CDR1 MNHEY, CDR2 SMNVEV (reference sequence). The CDR3 reads CASSPGVGYEQYF. The CDR3 DNA sequence: TGTGCCAGCAGCCCAGGGGTCGGCTATGAGCAGTACTTC.

J is TRBJ1-6 and V is TRBV6-1, with a possible D match to TRBD1 (5 bases). CDR3 length: 15 residues. CDR1 and CDR2 from the germline V gene are MNHNS and SASEGT. V gave up 8 bases and J gave up 7 bases, with 18 bases separating them. CDR3: CASATVRGGNSPLHF. In DNA form, the CDR3 reads TGTGCCAGCGCGACCGTAAGGGGAGGGAATTCACCCCTCCACTTT.

This clonotype turned up a few times. The V call is TRBV11-2, the J call TRBJ2-7; 9 bases match TRBD1. This CDR3 has 16 amino acids. Trimming removed 0 bases from V and 6 bases from J; junction bases left unmatched: 9. Germline V gene data show CDR1 as SGHAT and CDR2 as FQNNGV. This chain's CDR3 is CASSLEGTGQAGEQYF. In DNA form, the CDR3 reads TGTGCCAGCAGCTTAGAGGGGACAGGGCAAGCCGGCGAGCAGTACTTC.

Many counts were recorded for this clonotype. The junction does not match germline at one end; this may be a read error. The chain combines TRBV6-2 or TRBV6-3 with TRBJ2-5; no definite D call. This CDR3 comprises 12 residues. Per the germline V gene, CDR1 is MNHEY and CDR2 is SVGEGT. CDR3 in DNA: TGTGCCTGCAGAAGATCCCAAGAGACCCAGTACTTC. As protein: CACRRSQETQYF.

The chain has TRBV7-9 and TRBJ2-7; D possibly corresponds to TRBD1 (6 bases). The length of the CDR3 is 14 residues. Germline V CDR1 and CDR2: SEHNR, FQNEAQ (reference sequence). Deletions cut 5 bases from V and 4 bases from J, with 15 bases between. CDR3 loop: CASSPGHLLYEQYF. The DNA for the CDR3 is TGTGCCAGCAGCCCGGGACATCTCTTGTACGAGCAGTACTTC.

In this sample, this clonotype turned up many times. The V call is TRBV12-5, the J call TRBJ2-5, with TRBD1 matching 12 bases. CDR1 and CDR2 from the germline V gene are LGHNT and FRNRAP. The CDR3 covers 16 residues. Trimming at V came to 6 bases and at J to 5 bases, leaving 10 bases not matched to a gene. The CDR3 DNA reads as TGTGCTAGTGGGGCGGGACAGGGGGCTTCCTTGGAGACCCAGTACTTC. Translation: CASGAGQGASLETQYF.

This clonotype was counted ten times or more. The chain joins TRBV30 to TRBJ1-2; D gene unclear. V was pared by 2 bases and J by 6 bases, with 16 bases between. CDR1 and CDR2 from the germline V gene are GTSNPN and SVGIG (reference sequence). The CDR3 length is 14 residues. CDR3 DNA sequence: TGTGCCTGGAGTAAGTCCACCAGGCGGGATGGCTACACCTTC. This translates into CAWSKSTRRDGYTF.

This clonotype appeared many times. The chain uses TRBV6-5 and TRBJ1-1; maybe TRBD1 (6 bases). The CDR3 spans 13 residues. The V gene's germline CDR1 is MNHEY and CDR2 SVGAGI. V lost 6 bases to trimming and J lost 3 bases, with 11 bases between them. CDR3 region: CASRRGVDTEAFF. The CDR3, as DNA: TGTGCCAGCAGGAGGGGGGTGGACACTGAAGCTTTCTTT.

This clonotype was detected many times. The V call is TRBV7-8, the J call TRBJ2-7, with D possibly being TRBD2 (7 bases). Germline V CDR1 and CDR2: SGHVS, FQNEAQ. This CDR3 region has 18 residues. Trimming cost V 0 bases and J 2 bases, with 20 bases left between them. CDR3 DNA: TGTGCCAGCAGCTTAGCTCCTGGGGCGGGGGCCGCCGCCTACGAGCAGTACTTC. Amino acids: CASSLAPGAGAAAYEQYF.

This clonotype was counted many times. The chain recombines TRBV28 with TRBJ2-4; D is tentatively TRBD1 or TRBD2 (6 bases each). V dropped 5 bases and J dropped 3 bases, with 11 bases sitting between them. Per germline, CDR1 MDHEN and CDR2 SYDVKM. This CDR3 is 14 amino acids long. The CDR3 here is CASSSKGGKNIQYF. Written as DNA, the CDR3 is TGTGCCAGCAGTAGCAAGGGGGGCAAAAACATTCAGTACTTC. The complete variable domain, with remaining parts taken from reference TRBV28 and TRBJ2-4, reads DVKVTQSSRYLVKRTGEKVFLECVQDMDHENMFWYRQDPGLGLRLIYFSYDVKMKEKGDIPEGYSVSREKKERFSLILESASTNQTSMYLCASSSKGGKNIQYFGAGTRLSVL.

The chain joins TRBV6-5 to TRBJ1-2; D not certain. The CDR3 totals 13 residues. V was clipped by 7 bases and J by 0 bases, with 9 bases between them. Per the germline V gene, CDR1 is MNHEY and CDR2 is SVGAGI. CDR3: CASTYRANYGYTF. The CDR3 DNA is TGTGCCAGCACCTACAGAGCTAACTATGGCTACACCTTC.

There are a few counts of this clonotype. The chain has TRBV27 and TRBJ1-6, with 9 bases matching TRBD1. V was pared by 5 bases and J by 7 bases, with 6 bases of the junction left unmatched. In germline, CDR1 is MNHEY, CDR2 SMNVEV (reference sequence). This CDR3 has 15 amino acids. CDR3 in DNA: TGTGCCAGCAGTGCCGGGACAGGGAGGAATTCACCCCTCCACTTT. Translation: CASSAGTGRNSPLHF.

This clonotype has ten or more counts. The rearrangement uses TRBV7-9 and TRBJ2-7; 12 nucleotides line up with TRBD2. The trim removed 5 bases at V and 6 bases at J, leaving 5 bases unmatched. The CDR3 is 14 amino acids. The germline gives CDR1 SEHNR, CDR2 FQNEAQ (reference sequence). This CDR3 is CASSPTSGRGEQYF. The CDR3 nucleotides read TGTGCCAGCAGCCCGACTAGCGGGAGAGGCGAGCAGTACTTC.

This clonotype occurred many times. The rearrangement uses TRBV5-1 and TRBJ2-7; TRBD2 matches at 7 bases. The germline gives CDR1 SGHRS, CDR2 YFSETQ. Trimming took 4 bases from V and 5 from J; bases not matched to a gene: 9. CDR3 size: 14 residues. The CDR3 sequence is CASSNGLVTDEQYF. CDR3 nucleotides: TGCGCCAGCAGCAACGGACTAGTTACGGACGAGCAGTACTTC.

The V and J genes are TRBV20-1 and TRBJ2-7; D could derive from TRBD1 or TRBD2 (5 bases each). Trimming took off 6 bases at V and 4 bases at J, with 19 bases between the two ends. The CDR3 loop spans 14 amino acids. Per the germline V gene, CDR1 is DFQATT and CDR2 is SNEGSKA (reference sequence). Written as DNA, the CDR3 is TGCAGTGCCTGGGGCCTCCCGGGATCATACGAGCAGTACTTC. Its translation is CSAWGLPGSYEQYF.

A remark on this clonotype: Just one base apart from a much larger clone, this may be a read error. V usage is TRBV29-1 and J usage is TRBJ2-3; D possibly uses TRBD1 or TRBD2 (6 bases each). The CDR3 runs 16 residues. Germline-derived CDR1 and CDR2 are SQVTM and ANQGSEA. CDR3 in amino acids: CRVPRSDRRETDTQYF. The DNA of the CDR3 is TGCCGCGTTCCGAGATCCGACAGGCGGGAAACAGATACGCAGTATTTT.

This clonotype was observed at least ten times. The gene calls are TRBV20-1 and TRBJ1-6; TRBD1 matches at 9 bases. From germline, CDR1 is DFQATT and CDR2 SNEGSKA (reference sequence). This CDR3 contains 14 residues. Trimming at V came to 3 bases and at J to 6 bases, leaving 3 bases not matched to a gene. In DNA, the CDR3 is TGCAGTGCTAGGCGGACAGGGGTTAATTCACCCCTCCACTTT. Its protein is CSARRTGVNSPLHF.

This clonotype occurred many times. The chain couples TRBV6-5 to TRBJ2-7, with TRBD2 as a possible D gene (6 bases). V lost 6 bases and J lost 4, with 19 bases in between. Looked up from germline, CDR1 is MNHEY and CDR2 is SVGAGI. The length of the CDR3 is 15 residues. The CDR3 protein is CASRPTGTDFYEQYF. Written as DNA, the CDR3 is TGTGCCAGCAGACCCACCGGGACTGACTTTTACGAGCAGTACTTC.

This clonotype was seen many times. The chain links TRBV3-1 to TRBJ1-5; tentatively, D is TRBD1 (5 bases). The CDR3 has 14 residues. V was pared by 1 base and J by 5 bases, with 9 bases between. Per germline, CDR1 LGHDT and CDR2 YNNKEL (reference sequence). The CDR3 region is CASSQGWGDQPQHF. CDR3 nucleotides: TGTGCCAGCAGCCAAGGCTGGGGGGATCAGCCCCAGCATTTT. Filled out from reference TRBV3-1 and TRBJ1-5, the complete variable domain reads DTAVSQTPKYLVTQMGNDKSIKCEQNLGHDTMYWYKQDSKKFLKIMFSYNNKELIINETVPNRFSPKSPDKAHLNLHINSLELGDSAVYFCASSQGWGDQPQHFGDGTRLSIL.